The following is a T cell receptor beta chain sequence with its context. As yet, its antigen is unknown. V gave up 4 bases and J gave up 5 bases; unmatched junction bases: 16. This CDR3 spans 19 amino acids. Germline loops: CDR1 SGHDT, CDR2 YYEEEE. Via MiXCR, TCRdb re-called the reads, giving one row per CDR3 protein. This table has roughly 730,000 distinct CDR3 sequences, about 33% appearing once. The sample originates from a study of T cell repertoires in cytomegalovirus infection. Study-level information: HLA-B-restricted CMV epitopes that are well studied, plus recently identified HLA-C-restricted ones, were used by the study. Carrying CMV and the relevant HLA type showed in public TCR beta signatures. Study-level findings and limits: Carriage of CMV together with the relevant HLA was identifiable through cumulative public TCR beta family frequency.

The sequence came from a human donor in good health (CMV status not recorded). Some clones in this sample may be carry-over from other donors' samples. V gene TRBV5-6 combines with J gene TRBJ2-1, with 12 bases fitting TRBD2. The sequences come from cultured PBMCs, collected from culture after CMV antigen stimulation. CDR3 in amino acids: CASSMGGGWLAGGNNEQFF. CDR3 DNA sequence: TGTGCCAGCAGCATGGGGGGAGGGTGGCTAGCGGGGGGGAACAATGAGCAGTTCTTC. The full variable domain, its missing parts supplied by reference TRBV5-6 and TRBJ2-1, is DAGVTQSPTHLIKTRGQQVTLRCSPKSGHDTVSWYQQALGQGPQFIFQYYEEEERQRGNFPDRFSGHQFPNYSSELNVNALLLGDSALYLCASSMGGGWLAGGNNEQFFGPGTRLTVL.